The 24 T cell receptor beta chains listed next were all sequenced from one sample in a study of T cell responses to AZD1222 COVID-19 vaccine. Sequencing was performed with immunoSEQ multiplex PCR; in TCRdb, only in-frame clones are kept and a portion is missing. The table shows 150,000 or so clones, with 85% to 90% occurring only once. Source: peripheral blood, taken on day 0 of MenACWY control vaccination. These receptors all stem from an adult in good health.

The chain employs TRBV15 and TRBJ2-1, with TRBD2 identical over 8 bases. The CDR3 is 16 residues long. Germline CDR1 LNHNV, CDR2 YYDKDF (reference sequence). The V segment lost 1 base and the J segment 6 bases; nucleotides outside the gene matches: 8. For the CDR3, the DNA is TGTGCCACCAGCAGAGTTTTCGGCGGGGGGTCCAATGAGCAGTTCTTC. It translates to CATSRVFGGGSNEQFF.

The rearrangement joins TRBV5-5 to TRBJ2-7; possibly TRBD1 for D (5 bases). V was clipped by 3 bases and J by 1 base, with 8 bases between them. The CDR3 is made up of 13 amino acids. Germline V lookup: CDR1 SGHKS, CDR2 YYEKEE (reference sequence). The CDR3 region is CASSSTGSYEQYF. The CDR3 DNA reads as TGTGCCAGCAGCTCCACAGGTTCCTACGAGCAGTACTTC.

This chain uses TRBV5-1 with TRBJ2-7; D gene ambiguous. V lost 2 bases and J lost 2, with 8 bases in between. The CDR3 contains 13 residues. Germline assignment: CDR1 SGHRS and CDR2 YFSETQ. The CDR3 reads CASSLKAAYEQYF. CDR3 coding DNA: TGCGCCAGCAGCTTAAAGGCCGCCTACGAGCAGTACTTC.

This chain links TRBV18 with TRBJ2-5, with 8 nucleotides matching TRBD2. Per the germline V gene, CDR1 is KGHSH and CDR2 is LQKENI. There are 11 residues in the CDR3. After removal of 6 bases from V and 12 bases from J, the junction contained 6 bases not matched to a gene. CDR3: CASSSAAGEYF. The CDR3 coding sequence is TGTGCCAGCTCCTCGGCAGCGGGAGAGTACTTC.

The CDR3 sequence: CASRDSGYTF. The CDR3 nucleotides are TGTGCCAGCAGGGACAGTGGCTACACCTTC. V is TRBV6-6 and J is TRBJ1-2; D possibly corresponds to TRBD1 (6 bases). Germline CDR1 MNHNY, CDR2 SVGAGI (reference sequence). The CDR3 has 10 amino acids. V was cut by 6 bases and J by 7 bases, with 6 bases left in between.

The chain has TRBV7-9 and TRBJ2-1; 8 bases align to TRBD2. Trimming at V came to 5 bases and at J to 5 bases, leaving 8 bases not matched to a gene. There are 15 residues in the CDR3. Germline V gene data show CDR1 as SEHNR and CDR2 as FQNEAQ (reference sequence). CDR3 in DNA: TGTGCCAGCAGCCGTAGCGGGAAACTGAACAATGAGCAGTTCTTC. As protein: CASSRSGKLNNEQFF.

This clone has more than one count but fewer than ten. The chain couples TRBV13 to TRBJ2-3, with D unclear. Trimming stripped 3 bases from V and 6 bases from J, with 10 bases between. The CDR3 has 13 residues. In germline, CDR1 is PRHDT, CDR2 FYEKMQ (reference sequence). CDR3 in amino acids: CASSLKRGDTQYF. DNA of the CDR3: TGTGCCAGCAGCTTGAAAAGAGGCGATACGCAGTATTTT.

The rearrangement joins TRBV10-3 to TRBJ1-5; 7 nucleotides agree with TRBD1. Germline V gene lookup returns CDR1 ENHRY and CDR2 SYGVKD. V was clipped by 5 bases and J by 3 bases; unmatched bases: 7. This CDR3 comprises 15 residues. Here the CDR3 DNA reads TGTGCCATCAGTTCTAACAGGGGCTACAATCAGCCCCAGCATTTT. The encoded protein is CAISSNRGYNQPQHF.

In nucleotides, the CDR3 is TGTGCCAGCAGGACGCTAGCGGAGGGCGTGGAGCAGTTCTTC. Protein product: CASRTLAEGVEQFF. V gene TRBV3-1 (or the pseudogene TRBV3-2) combines with J gene TRBJ2-1; 7 bases match TRBD2. The CDR3 consists of 14 residues. CDR1 LGHDT and CDR2 YNNKEL come from the germline V gene (reference sequence). Unmatched junction bases numbered 12, after V lost 6 bases and J lost 10 bases.

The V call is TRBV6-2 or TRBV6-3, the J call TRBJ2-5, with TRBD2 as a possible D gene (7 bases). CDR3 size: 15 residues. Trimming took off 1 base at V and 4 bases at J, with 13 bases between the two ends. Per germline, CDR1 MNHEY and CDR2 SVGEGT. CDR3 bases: TGTGCCAGCAGTTACTGGGGGGGCGCAGGAGAGACCCAGTACTTC. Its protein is CASSYWGGAGETQYF.

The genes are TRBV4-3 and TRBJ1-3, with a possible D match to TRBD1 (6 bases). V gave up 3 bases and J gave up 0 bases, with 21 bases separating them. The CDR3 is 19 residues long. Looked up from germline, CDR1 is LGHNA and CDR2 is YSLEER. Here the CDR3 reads CASSHLPGEGLNSGNTIYF. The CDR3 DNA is TGCGCCAGCAGCCACCTACCAGGGGAGGGGTTGAACTCTGGAAACACCATATATTTT.

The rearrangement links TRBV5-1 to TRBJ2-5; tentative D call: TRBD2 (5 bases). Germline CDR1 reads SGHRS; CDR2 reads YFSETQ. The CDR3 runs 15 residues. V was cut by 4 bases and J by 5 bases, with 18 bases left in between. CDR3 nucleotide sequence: TGCGCCAGCAGCCGATTGTTCACTAGTGGGGAGACCCAGTACTTC. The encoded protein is CASSRLFTSGETQYF.

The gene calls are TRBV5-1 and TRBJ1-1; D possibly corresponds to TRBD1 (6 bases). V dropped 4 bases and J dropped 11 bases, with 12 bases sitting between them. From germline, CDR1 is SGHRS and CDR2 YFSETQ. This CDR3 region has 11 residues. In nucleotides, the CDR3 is TGCGCCAGCAGCATAACAGGGCACGCTTTCTTT. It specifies CASSITGHAFF.

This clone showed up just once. CDR3 nucleotides: TGCGCCAGCAGCTTGGCAGGGGGAGGAAACACCATATATTTT. Protein product: CASSLAGGGNTIYF. The gene calls are TRBV5-1 and TRBJ1-3; 7 bases map to TRBD1. This CDR3 has 14 residues. Germline CDR1 SGHRS, CDR2 YFSETQ. The ends lost 0 bases at V and 4 bases at J; junction bases unmatched: 1.

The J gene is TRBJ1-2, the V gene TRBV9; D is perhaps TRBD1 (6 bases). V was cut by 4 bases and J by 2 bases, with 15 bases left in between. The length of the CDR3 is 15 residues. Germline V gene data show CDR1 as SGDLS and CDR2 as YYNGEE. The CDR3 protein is CASSPHWTVNYGYTF. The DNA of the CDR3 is TGTGCCAGCAGCCCACACTGGACAGTAAACTATGGCTACACCTTC.

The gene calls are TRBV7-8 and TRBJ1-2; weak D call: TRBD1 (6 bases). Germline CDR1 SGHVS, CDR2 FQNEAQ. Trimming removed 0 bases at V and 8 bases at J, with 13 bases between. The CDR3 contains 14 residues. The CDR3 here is CASSLAHRDGGYTF. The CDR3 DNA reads TGTGCCAGCAGCTTAGCGCACAGGGACGGGGGCTACACCTTC.

The chain's CDR3 is CASSPPDGNTIYF. CDR3 in DNA: TGTGCCAGCAGCCCACCCGACGGAAACACCATATATTTT. This chain connects TRBV7-9 to TRBJ1-3; no clear D gene. The CDR3 sequence is 13 residues long. V shed 5 bases and J shed 4 bases, with 9 bases lying between them. CDR1 SEHNR and CDR2 FQNEAQ come from the germline V gene (reference sequence).

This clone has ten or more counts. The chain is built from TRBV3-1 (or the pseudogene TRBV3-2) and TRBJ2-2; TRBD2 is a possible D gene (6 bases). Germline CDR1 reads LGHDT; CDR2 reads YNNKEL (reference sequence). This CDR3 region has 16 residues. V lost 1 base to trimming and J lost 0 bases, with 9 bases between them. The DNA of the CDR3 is TGTGCCAGCAGCCAAGGGGTAGCGGCGAACACCGGGGAGCTGTTTTTT. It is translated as CASSQGVAANTGELFF.

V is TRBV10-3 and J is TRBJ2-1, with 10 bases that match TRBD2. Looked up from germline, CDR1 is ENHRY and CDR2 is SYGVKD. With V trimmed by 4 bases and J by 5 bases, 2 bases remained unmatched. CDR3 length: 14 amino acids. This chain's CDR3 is CAISASGRDNEQFF. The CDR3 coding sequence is TGTGCCATCAGTGCAAGCGGGAGGGACAATGAGCAGTTCTTC.

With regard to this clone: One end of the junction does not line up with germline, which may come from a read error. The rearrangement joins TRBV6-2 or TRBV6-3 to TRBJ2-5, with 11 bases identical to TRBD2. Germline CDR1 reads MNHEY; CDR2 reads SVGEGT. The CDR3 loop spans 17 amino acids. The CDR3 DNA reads TGTGTCAGCAGTTACTCGATGGGGTTAGCGGGAGGGGAGACCCAGTACTTC. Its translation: CVSSYSMGLAGGETQYF.

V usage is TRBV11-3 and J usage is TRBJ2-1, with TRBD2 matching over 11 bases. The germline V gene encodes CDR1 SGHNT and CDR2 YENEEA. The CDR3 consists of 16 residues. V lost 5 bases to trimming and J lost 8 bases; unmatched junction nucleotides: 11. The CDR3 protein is CASSPRTSGRLDEQFF. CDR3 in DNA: TGTGCCAGCAGCCCTCGGACTAGCGGGCGTCTGGATGAGCAGTTCTTC.

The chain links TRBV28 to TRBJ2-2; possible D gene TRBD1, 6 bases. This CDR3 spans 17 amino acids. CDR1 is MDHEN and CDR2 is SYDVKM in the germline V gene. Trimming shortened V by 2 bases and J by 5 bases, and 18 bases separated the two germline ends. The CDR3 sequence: CASSLEPVGAGTGELFF. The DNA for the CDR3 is TGTGCCAGCAGTTTAGAGCCTGTGGGGGCCGGGACCGGGGAGCTGTTTTTT.

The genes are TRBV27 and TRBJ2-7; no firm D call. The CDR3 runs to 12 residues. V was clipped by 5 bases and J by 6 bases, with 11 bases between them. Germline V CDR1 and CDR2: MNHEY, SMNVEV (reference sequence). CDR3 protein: CASSTTVAEQYF. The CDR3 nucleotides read TGTGCCAGCAGTACGACCGTGGCCGAGCAGTACTTC.

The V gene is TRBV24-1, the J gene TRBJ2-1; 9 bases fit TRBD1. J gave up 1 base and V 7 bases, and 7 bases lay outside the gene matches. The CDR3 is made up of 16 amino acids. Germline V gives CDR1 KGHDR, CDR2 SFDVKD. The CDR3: CATRGGQGLSYNEQFF. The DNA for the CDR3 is TGTGCCACCAGAGGGGGACAGGGTTTGTCCTACAATGAGCAGTTCTTC.